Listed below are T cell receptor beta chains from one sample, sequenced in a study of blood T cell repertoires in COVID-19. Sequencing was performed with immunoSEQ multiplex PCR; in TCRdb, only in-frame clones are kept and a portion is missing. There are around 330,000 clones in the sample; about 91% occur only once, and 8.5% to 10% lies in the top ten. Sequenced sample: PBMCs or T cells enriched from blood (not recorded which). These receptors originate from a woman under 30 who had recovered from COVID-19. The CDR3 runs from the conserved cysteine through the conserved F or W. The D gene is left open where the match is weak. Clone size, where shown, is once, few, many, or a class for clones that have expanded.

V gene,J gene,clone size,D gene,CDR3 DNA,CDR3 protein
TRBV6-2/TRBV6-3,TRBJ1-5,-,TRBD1,TGTGCCAGCAGTCGACAGGGGAGCAATCAGCCCCAGCATTTT,CASSRQGSNQPQHF
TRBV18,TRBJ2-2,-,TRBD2,TGTGCCAGCTCCCGGAGTAGCGGGTCCCCCCAAACTTACACCGGGGAGCTGTTTTTT,CASSRSSGSPQTYTGELFF
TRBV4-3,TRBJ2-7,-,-,TGCGCCAGCAGCCAAGGTAGCGGCTACGAGCAGTACTTC,CASSQGSGYEQYF
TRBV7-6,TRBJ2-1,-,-,TGTGCCAGCAGCTACCGAAGTCGGAATGAGCAGTTCTTC,CASSYRSRNEQFF
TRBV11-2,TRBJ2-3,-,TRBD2,TGTGCCAGCAGCATTAGACTAGCGGGGAACACAGATACGCAGTATTTT,CASSIRLAGNTDTQYF
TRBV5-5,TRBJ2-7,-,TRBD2,TGTGCCAGCAGCTTGGAATCTGGGGGGGGACCCTACGAGCAGTACTTC,CASSLESGGGPYEQYF
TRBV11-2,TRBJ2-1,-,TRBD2,TGTGCCAGCAGCTTCCGACTAGCGGGGGAGTCCTACAATGAGCAGTTCTTC,CASSFRLAGESYNEQFF
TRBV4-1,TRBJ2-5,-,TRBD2,TGCGCCAGCAGCTTTGTGGGCCTAACTAGCGGGGGTGAGACCCAGTACTTC,CASSFVGLTSGGETQYF
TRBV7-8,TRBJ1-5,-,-,TGTGCCAGCAGCCCGGGGGGACCGAGGGGGCCCCAGCATTTT,CASSPGGPRGPQHF
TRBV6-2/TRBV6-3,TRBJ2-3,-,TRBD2,TGTGCCAGCAGTGACCTAGCGGGGACAGATACGCAGTATTTT,CASSDLAGTDTQYF
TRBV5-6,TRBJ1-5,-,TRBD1,TGTGCCAGCAGCCTCGGGACAGCAAATCAGCCCCAGCATTTT,CASSLGTANQPQHF
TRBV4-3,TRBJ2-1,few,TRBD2,TGCGCCAGCAGCCAAGATTTGGGACTAGCGGGGGAGGGTTACAATGAGCAGTTCTTC,CASSQDLGLAGEGYNEQFF
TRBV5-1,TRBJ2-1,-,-,TGCGCCAGCAGCTTGACGGGAACCTACAATGAGCAGTTCTTC,CASSLTGTYNEQFF
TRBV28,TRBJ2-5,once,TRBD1,TGTGCCAGCAGGAAAGAGCAGGGGGCGTGGGAGACCCAGTACTTC,CASRKEQGAWETQYF
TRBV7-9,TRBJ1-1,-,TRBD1,TGTGCCAGCAGCTCATCGACAGGGGGCATGGGGGCTGAAGCTTTCTTT,CASSSSTGGMGAEAFF
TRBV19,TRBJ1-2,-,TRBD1,TGTGCCAGTAGTTTGGGACAGGGGTTCGGCGGCTACACCTTC,CASSLGQGFGGYTF
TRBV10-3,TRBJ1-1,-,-,TGTGCCATCAGTAAGGTAGCAGCCTCCGGGAACACTGAAGCTTTCTTT,CAISKVAASGNTEAFF
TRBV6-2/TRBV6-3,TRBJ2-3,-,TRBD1,TGTGCCAGCAGTTATTCCAAGGAGACAGGGTATAAGTTCGGCACAGATACGCAGTATTTT,CASSYSKETGYKFGTDTQYF
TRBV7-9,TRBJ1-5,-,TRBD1,TGTGCCAGCAGCTTGTACAGGGGAGGCTATAGCAATCAGCCCCAGCATTTT,CASSLYRGGYSNQPQHF
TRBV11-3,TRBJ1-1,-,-,TGTGCCAGCAGCTTAGCGGGAATTCGAACCACTGAAGCTTTCTTT,CASSLAGIRTTEAFF
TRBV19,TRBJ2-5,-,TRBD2,TGTGCCAGTAAGCCTCCGGGACTAGCGGGTCGGTCTCGGGAGACCCAGTACTTC,CASKPPGLAGRSRETQYF
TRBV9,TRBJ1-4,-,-,TGTGCCAGCAGCCCCACGACAGGAACTACTGAAAAACTGTTTTTT,CASSPTTGTTEKLFF
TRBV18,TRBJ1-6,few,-,TGTGCCAGCTCACCATCCCCGCGGGGGTCGGATTCACCCCTCCACTTT,CASSPSPRGSDSPLHF
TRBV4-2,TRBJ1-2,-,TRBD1,TGTGCCAGCAGCCACATAACCGGGACAGGGGCTCATGGCTACACCTTC,CASSHITGTGAHGYTF
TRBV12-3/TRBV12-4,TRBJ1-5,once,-,TGTGCCAGCAGTGGACAGTACAATCAGCCCCAGCATTTT,CASSGQYNQPQHF
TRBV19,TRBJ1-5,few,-,TGTGCCAGTAGTACAGGGCCGCAGCCCCAGCATTTT,CASSTGPQPQHF
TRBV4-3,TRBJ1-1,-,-,TGCGCCAGCAGCCAAGTAAGAGCAAACCTCTACACTGAAGCTTTCTTT,CASSQVRANLYTEAFF
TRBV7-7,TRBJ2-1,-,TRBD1,TGTGCCAGCAGCTTGGGAAGGACAGGGGATAATGAGCAGTTCTTC,CASSLGRTGDNEQFF
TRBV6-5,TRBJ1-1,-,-,TGTGCCAGCAGTTACGGGAGTGGCACTGAAGCTTTCTTT,CASSYGSGTEAFF
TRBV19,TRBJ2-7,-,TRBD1,TGTGCCAGTAGGGGCCAGGGGGCCTACGAGCAGTACTTC,CASRGQGAYEQYF
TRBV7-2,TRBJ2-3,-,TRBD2,TGTGCCAGCAGCAAACCTCCGGGAGGTATCACAGATACGCAGTATTTT,CASSKPPGGITDTQYF
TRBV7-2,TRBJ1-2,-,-,TGTGCCAGCAGCTCCCGGAGTAACTATGGCTACACCTTC,CASSSRSNYGYTF
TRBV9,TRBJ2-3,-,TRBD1,TGTGCCAGCAGGGGACAGGGGGCAGATACGCAGTATTTT,CASRGQGADTQYF
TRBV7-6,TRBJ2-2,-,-,TGTGCCAGCAGCCACCAAAACTTAGGAATCGGAGCCGGGGAGCTGTTTTTT,CASSHQNLGIGAGELFF
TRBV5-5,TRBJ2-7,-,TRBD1,TGTGCCAGCAGCTTGGGAACAGGGGGCTACGAGCAGTACTTC,CASSLGTGGYEQYF
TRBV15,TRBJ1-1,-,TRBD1,TGTGCCACCAGCGCAGGGGGGAACACTGAAGCTTTCTTT,CATSAGGNTEAFF
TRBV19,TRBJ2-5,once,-,TGTGCCAGTAGAACAGCCGGGACAAACCAAGAGACCCAGTACTTC,CASRTAGTNQETQYF
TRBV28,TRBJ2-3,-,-,TGTGCCAGCAGACCGCGAGGGAGTCCGACAGATACGCAGTATTTT,CASRPRGSPTDTQYF
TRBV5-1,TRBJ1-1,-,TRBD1,TGCGCCAGCAGCTTGAACCTTGGACAGGGCGAAGCTTTCTTT,CASSLNLGQGEAFF
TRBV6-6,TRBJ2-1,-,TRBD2,TGTGCCGCGGGGGGGACTAGCGGTTACAATGAGCAGTTCTTC,CAAGGTSGYNEQFF
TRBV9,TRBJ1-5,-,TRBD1,TGTGCCAGCAGCGCGCCGGGACAGGGGAATCAGCCCCAGCATTTT,CASSAPGQGNQPQHF
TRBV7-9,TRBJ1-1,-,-,TGTGCCAGCAGCTTGGGAGGGGCGGTCGACCCCGGTTCGGGAGCTTTCTTT,CASSLGGAVDPGSGAFF
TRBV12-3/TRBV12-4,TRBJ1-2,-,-,TGTGCCAGCAGAAGACAGTTATCGGGCTACACCTTC,CASRRQLSGYTF
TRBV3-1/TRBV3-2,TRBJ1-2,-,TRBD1,TGTGCCAGCAGCCAAGTTGGGACAGGAGACTATGGCTACACCTTC,CASSQVGTGDYGYTF
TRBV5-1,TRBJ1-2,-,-,TGCGCCAGCAGCTTGGGACGGAGTAACTATGGCTACACCTTC,CASSLGRSNYGYTF
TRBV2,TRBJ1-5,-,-,TGTGCCAGCAGATATACAGGATGGGCTAATCAGCCCCAGCATTTT,CASRYTGWANQPQHF
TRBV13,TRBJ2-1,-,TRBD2,TGTGCCAGCAGCCAGACCACTAGCGGCTCCTACAATGAGCAGTTCTTC,CASSQTTSGSYNEQFF
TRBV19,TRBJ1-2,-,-,TGTGCCAGTAGTATTGTTAGCAGGGACTATGGCTACACCTTC,CASSIVSRDYGYTF
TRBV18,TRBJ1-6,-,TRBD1,TGTGCCAGCTCACCGGGACAGAAGGTTAATTCACCCCTCCACTTT,CASSPGQKVNSPLHF
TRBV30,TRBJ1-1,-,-,TGTGCCTACTCACACAGGGTATTAGCTTTCTTT,CAYSHRVLAFF
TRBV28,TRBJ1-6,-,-,TGTGCCAGCACCTTAGGACAAGATAATTCACCCCTCCACTTT,CASTLGQDNSPLHF
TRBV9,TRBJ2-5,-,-,TGTGCCAGCAGCGTAGGAGGCAGACAAGAGACCCAGTACTTC,CASSVGGRQETQYF
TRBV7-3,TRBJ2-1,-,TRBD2,TGTGCCAGCAGCTTACGCACGGGACTAGCGGGAGAGACCTCATACAATGAGCAGTTCTTC,CASSLRTGLAGETSYNEQFF